A selection of T cell receptor beta chains follows, all from one sample in a study of cytomegalovirus exposure and HLA in healthy donors. Data came from immunoSEQ multiplex PCR; TCRdb stores just in-frame clones and leaves some out. The sample yields tens of thousands of clones, around 81% seen once. The sample consisted of PBMCs. The receptor source for this set is a woman in her 30s in good health and CMV-seronegative. The CDR3 runs from the conserved cysteine through the conserved F or W. A D gene is named only where the DNA matches it firmly. Only part of the rows carry a size: once, few, many, or a class if the clone is expanded.

NA TRBJ1-1 NA TRBV25-1 CASSPPWGGTGAFF TGTGCCAGCAGTCCTCCTTGGGGAGGAACAGGAGCTTTCTTT
once TRBJ2-5 TRBD2 TRBV2 CASTTGGLAGQETQYF TGTGCCAGCACTACTGGGGGGCTAGCGGGGCAAGAGACCCAGTACTTC
NA TRBJ2-5 TRBD2 TRBV27 CASSYSSGRETQYF TGTGCCAGCAGTTACTCTAGCGGCAGGGAGACCCAGTACTTC
NA TRBJ1-5 NA TRBV11-2 CASSFRGSNQPQHF TGTGCCAGCAGCTTTCGGGGGAGCAATCAGCCCCAGCATTTT
few TRBJ2-7 TRBD1 TRBV29-1 CSVRDRGAYEQYF TGCAGCGTCCGGGACAGAGGAGCCTACGAGCAGTACTTC
NA TRBJ2-7 NA TRBV28 CASSFVVTSKNYEQYF TGTGCCAGCAGTTTCGTAGTGACTAGTAAAAATTACGAGCAGTACTTC
NA TRBJ1-6 NA TRBV5-1 CASSLDGNSPLHF TGCGCCAGCAGCTTGGACGGTAATTCACCCCTCCACTTT
NA TRBJ2-1 TRBD2 TRBV7-2 CASSLEASGSSYNEQFF TGTGCCAGCAGCTTAGAGGCTAGCGGGAGCTCCTACAATGAGCAGTTCTTC
NA TRBJ2-1 NA TRBV29-1 CSLISAASSYNEQFF TGCAGTCTCATCTCAGCGGCCAGCTCCTACAATGAGCAGTTCTTC
NA TRBJ2-4 TRBD1 TRBV5-4 CASSLTGTGRAKNIQYF TGTGCCAGCAGCTTAACCGGGACAGGGAGGGCCAAAAACATTCAGTACTTC
NA TRBJ2-1 TRBD1 TRBV7-8 CASSSPGQVSYNEQFF TGTGCCAGCAGCTCACCGGGACAGGTCAGCTACAATGAGCAGTTCTTC
NA TRBJ2-7 TRBD1 TRBV29-1 CSVGGTGGRDEQYF TGCAGCGTCGGCGGGACAGGTGGTAGGGACGAGCAGTACTTC
NA TRBJ2-7 TRBD2 TRBV5-4 CASSFELAGSYEQYF TGTGCCAGCAGCTTCGAACTAGCGGGCTCCTACGAGCAGTACTTC
once TRBJ2-7 TRBD2 TRBV7-3 CASSPTAGVGEQYF TGTGCCAGCAGCCCCACAGCGGGAGTGGGGGAGCAGTACTTC
NA TRBJ2-7 TRBD2 TRBV28 CASSFSSGPGYEQYF TGTGCCAGCAGTTTTTCTAGCGGCCCCGGTTACGAGCAGTACTTC
NA TRBJ2-2 NA TRBV4-1 CASSQQQGPGELFF TGCGCCAGCAGCCAACAACAGGGACCCGGGGAGCTGTTTTTT
NA TRBJ2-7 TRBD2 TRBV7-2 CASSPGVAGGYEQYF TGTGCCAGCAGCCCCGGGGTAGCGGGAGGCTACGAGCAGTACTTC
NA TRBJ1-6 NA TRBV25-1 CASSEYGGGNSPLHF TGTGCCAGCAGTGAATATGGCGGCGGGAATTCACCCCTCCACTTT
once TRBJ2-7 NA TRBV27 CASSLSDSPYEQYF TGTGCCAGCAGTTTATCGGACTCTCCCTACGAGCAGTACTTC
NA TRBJ2-5 NA TRBV28 CASSSRTQYF TGTGCCAGCAGCTCCCGGACCCAGTACTTC
NA TRBJ2-2 NA TRBV6-1 CASSPHDRYTGELFF TGTGCCAGCAGCCCGCACGACAGGTACACCGGGGAGCTGTTTTTT
NA TRBJ2-4 TRBD1 TRBV14 CASSQEATGSRVDF TGTGCCAGCAGCCAAGAAGCGACAGGGAGCCGAGTGGACTTC
few TRBJ2-5 TRBD2 TRBV18 CASSLNIGTSAAQYF TGTGCCAGCTCACTCAACATAGGGACTAGCGCAGCCCAGTACTTC
NA TRBJ2-7 TRBD1 TRBV5-1 CASSFGTASYEQYF TGCGCCAGCAGCTTCGGGACAGCAAGCTACGAGCAGTACTTC
NA TRBJ2-7 NA TRBV2 CASSEQGKNYEQYF TGTGCCAGCAGTGAACAGGGGAAAAACTACGAGCAGTACTTC
few TRBJ1-1 TRBD1 TRBV15 CATRRNRGQKNTEAFF TGTGCCACCAGACGCAATAGGGGACAGAAGAACACTGAAGCTTTCTTT
NA TRBJ2-7 NA TRBV7-3 CASSLGSSRRGEQYF TGTGCCAGCAGCTTAGGGTCGTCGCGGAGGGGCGAGCAGTACTTC
NA TRBJ2-1 TRBD2 TRBV7-2 CASSLAFAGGPRNEQFF TGTGCCAGCAGCTTAGCTTTTGCGGGAGGACCCCGGAATGAGCAGTTCTTC
once TRBJ2-4 TRBD1 TRBV7-9 CASSLEQGAENIQYF TGTGCCAGCAGCCTAGAACAGGGGGCCGAAAACATTCAGTACTTC
NA TRBJ2-5 NA TRBV6-5 CASSGGKETQYF TGTGCCAGCAGTGGCGGAAAGGAGACCCAGTACTTC
NA TRBJ1-5 TRBD1 TRBV28 CASINGGQASNQPQHF TGTGCCAGCATCAATGGGGGACAGGCTAGCAATCAGCCCCAGCATTTT
NA TRBJ1-1 NA TRBV11-2 CASSLDRAGMNTEAFF TGTGCCAGCAGCTTAGATCGGGCGGGGATGAACACTGAAGCTTTCTTT
NA TRBJ2-7 TRBD2 TRBV5-6 CASSFKGSGRATYEQYF TGTGCCAGCAGCTTTAAAGGTAGCGGGAGGGCCACCTACGAGCAGTACTTC